Shown below are 26 T cell receptor beta chains from a single sample sequenced in a study of graft-versus-host responses after intestinal transplantation. Once graft tissue had been processed, intraepithelial and lamina propria lymphocytes were released. The protocol was immunoSEQ multiplex PCR, while the TCRdb copy is restricted to in-frame clones and leaves out a portion. The table includes some 40,000 clones, approximately 86% detected once. Sequences were derived from ileum tissue, sampled 200 to 210 days after intestinal transplant. These receptors were collected from a human patient who received an intestinal transplant, so some T cells may come from the graft donor.

This chain connects TRBV7-2 to TRBJ2-7; D perhaps matches TRBD1 (5 bases). V lost 1 base, J lost 7 bases, and 17 bases lay in between. CDR1 is SGHTA and CDR2 is FQGNSA in the germline V gene. The CDR3 is 15 amino acids. CDR3 sequence reads: CASSLGVRVTWEQYF. The CDR3 region has the DNA TGTGCCAGCAGCTTAGGAGTCAGGGTAACATGGGAGCAGTACTTC.

The chain is built from TRBV18 and TRBJ2-3, with TRBD2 identical over 8 bases. Germline lookup yields CDR1 KGHSH and CDR2 LQKENI. The CDR3 covers 16 residues. The trim removed 6 bases at V and 0 bases at J, leaving 8 bases unmatched. The CDR3 loop reads CASSRSSGHSTDTQYF. The CDR3 bases are TGTGCCAGCTCTCGCTCTAGCGGGCATAGCACAGATACGCAGTATTTT.

The CDR3 sequence is CAISVGAELFF. In nucleotides, the CDR3 is TGTGCCATCAGTGTCGGGGCGGAGCTGTTTTTT. This chain joins TRBV10-3 and TRBJ2-2; D may match TRBD1 or TRBD2 (5 bases each). Germline V gives CDR1 ENHRY, CDR2 SYGVKD. V was clipped by 4 bases and J by 10 bases, with 7 bases between them. There are 11 residues in the CDR3.

The CDR3 DNA sequence: TGTGCCAGCAGCTTAGCCCTCAGGGGGCGATCCCCTACTAACTATGGCTACACCTTC. Translating it yields CASSLALRGRSPTNYGYTF. This chain links TRBV7-2 with TRBJ1-2, with 8 bases fitting TRBD1. Germline-derived CDR1 and CDR2 are SGHTA and FQGNSA. V lost 0 bases to trimming and J lost 0 bases; unmatched junction nucleotides: 12. The CDR3 consists of 19 residues.

V gene TRBV2 combines with J gene TRBJ2-7; TRBD2 matches 7 bases. The germline gives CDR1 SNHLY, CDR2 FYNNEI. There are 14 residues in the CDR3. J was trimmed by 4 bases and V by 3 bases; bases with no gene match: 6. The CDR3 nucleotides read TGTGCCAGCAGTGAGACTAGCCCTCATTACGAGCAGTACTTC. Encoded protein: CASSETSPHYEQYF.

The gene calls are TRBV10-3 and TRBJ2-3; 11 bases align to TRBD2. V gave up 3 bases and J gave up 1 base; unmatched junction bases: 6. This CDR3 contains 17 residues. CDR1 and CDR2 (germline): ENHRY, SYGVKD. In DNA, the CDR3 is TGTGCCATCAGTGAATTTAGCGGGAGGGGTGGCACAGATACGCAGTATTTT. Residues: CAISEFSGRGGTDTQYF.

The V gene is TRBV28, the J gene TRBJ2-7, with D possibly being TRBD1 or TRBD2 (5 bases each). Between the trimmed V and J ends, which lost 6 bases and 3 bases, there was a span of 18 bases. The germline V gene has CDR1 MDHEN and CDR2 SYDVKM. The CDR3 is 15 amino acids. This CDR3 is CASSVGAGTLYEQYF. In DNA, the CDR3 is TGTGCCAGCAGCGTGGGAGCAGGGACCCTCTACGAGCAGTACTTC.

The chain joins TRBV7-9 to TRBJ2-5, with D perhaps matching TRBD2 (5 bases). This CDR3 contains 17 residues. The V gene's germline CDR1 is SEHNR and CDR2 FQNEAQ (reference sequence). V lost 1 base, J lost 1 base, and 16 bases lay in between. In DNA, the CDR3 is TGTGCCAGCAGCTTAGAAGTTAGCGCCCACCTCCAAGAGACCCAGTACTTC. Amino acid sequence: CASSLEVSAHLQETQYF.

On this clone itself: The junction departs from germline at one end; a sequencing error may be responsible. Other DNA sequences in the sample encode the same CDR3. The chain couples TRBV6-6 to TRBJ2-3; tentative D call: TRBD2 (6 bases). The CDR3 sequence is 15 residues long. Looked up from germline, CDR1 is MNHNY and CDR2 is SVGAGI (reference sequence). This chain's CDR3 is CASSRGTFSTDTQYF. The CDR3 DNA follows: TGTGCCAGCAGTCGCGGGACTTTTAGCACGGATACGCAGTATTTT.

This chain connects TRBV6-5 to TRBJ2-7; tentatively, D is TRBD2 (6 bases). The CDR3 runs 15 residues. Trimming left V 2 bases short and J 3 bases short, with 14 bases between. Germline assignment: CDR1 MNHEY and CDR2 SVGAGI. CDR3 region: CASSYTLEGLYEQYF. DNA of the CDR3: TGTGCCAGCAGTTACACCCTCGAGGGACTCTACGAGCAGTACTTC.

This sequence joins TRBV19 and TRBJ2-7; TRBD1 matches at 9 bases. The CDR3 runs to 15 residues. In germline, CDR1 is LNHDA, CDR2 SQIVND (reference sequence). With V trimmed by 3 bases and J by 1 base, 4 bases remained unmatched. The CDR3 nucleotides read TGTGCCAGTAGTATGCCGGGACAGGGATCCTACGAGCAGTACTTC. It codes for CASSMPGQGSYEQYF.

V gene TRBV25-1 combines with J gene TRBJ2-7, with D unresolved. There are 15 residues in the CDR3. V was cut by 6 bases and J by 3 bases, with 18 bases left in between. The germline V gene encodes CDR1 MGHDK and CDR2 SYGVNS. The CDR3 DNA reads as TGTGCCAGCAGCTCCCCGTCGGACGGCCTCTACGAGCAGTACTTC. Its translation: CASSSPSDGLYEQYF.

The rearrangement uses TRBV5-1 and TRBJ2-1; 8 bases fit TRBD2. Germline V gene lookup returns CDR1 SGHRS and CDR2 YFSETQ. J was trimmed by 5 bases and V by 4 bases; bases with no gene match: 8. The CDR3 spans 15 residues. The CDR3 sequence is CASSRLPAGDNEQFF. The CDR3 nucleotides are TGCGCCAGCAGCCGCTTACCAGCGGGGGACAATGAGCAGTTCTTC.

This sequence joins TRBV6-1 and TRBJ1-6; possibly TRBD1 for D (5 bases). CDR1 is MNHNS, CDR2 SASEGT, per germline. The CDR3 covers 14 residues. V was clipped by 6 bases and J by 7 bases, with 13 bases between them. The CDR3 nucleotides are TGTGCCAGCAGAGCAGGGCTGCCAAATTCACCCCTCCACTTT. As protein: CASRAGLPNSPLHF.

The CDR3 loop reads CASSLTSGRAPFNYNEQFF. The DNA of the CDR3 is TGTGCCAGCAGTCTGACTAGCGGGAGGGCCCCCTTTAACTACAATGAGCAGTTCTTC. The chain joins TRBV28 to TRBJ2-1; TRBD2 aligns across 14 bases. The CDR3 length is 19 residues. V lost 5 bases and J lost 3; bases outside the gene matches: 12. From germline, CDR1 is MDHEN and CDR2 SYDVKM.

J is TRBJ2-7 and V is TRBV5-4; 10 bases match TRBD1. Germline lookup yields CDR1 SGHNT and CDR2 YYREEE (reference sequence). V dropped 2 bases and J dropped 4; count of bases not matched to a gene: 6. The length of the CDR3 is 15 residues. In nucleotides, the CDR3 is TGTGCCAGCAGCTTCGGGACAGGGGTGTGGTACGAGCAGTACTTC. Protein: CASSFGTGVWYEQYF.

The rearrangement links TRBV28 to TRBJ1-2; 7 nucleotides agree with TRBD1. Germline V gives CDR1 MDHEN, CDR2 SYDVKM. The CDR3 covers 14 residues. V lost 4 bases to trimming and J lost 6 bases; unmatched junction nucleotides: 8. CDR3 in amino acids: CASSSSDRDDGYTF. Here the CDR3 DNA reads TGTGCCAGCAGTTCATCAGACAGGGATGATGGCTACACCTTC.

V usage is TRBV19 and J usage is TRBJ1-6; the match to TRBD1 covers 7 bases. This CDR3 contains 14 residues. With 5 bases clipped from V and 9 bases from J, the junction kept 7 bases outside the gene matches. Germline V lookup: CDR1 LNHDA, CDR2 SQIVND (reference sequence). The CDR3 reads CASSADREGSPLHF. The CDR3 coding sequence is TGTGCCAGTAGTGCCGACAGGGAAGGTTCACCCCTCCACTTT.

The sample holds a few counts of this clone. V usage is TRBV28 and J usage is TRBJ2-1; TRBD2 agrees at 14 bases. Germline trimming cut 5 bases from V and 7 bases from J; bases unmatched to any gene: 4. The germline V gene has CDR1 MDHEN and CDR2 SYDVKM. The CDR3 spans 15 residues. CDR3 in DNA: TGTGCCAGCAGTCTCCGGACTAGCGGGGGGAATGAGCAGTTCTTC. Translation gives CASSLRTSGGNEQFF. Full variable domain (outside the CDR3, taken from reference TRBV28 and TRBJ2-1): DVKVTQSSRYLVKRTGEKVFLECVQDMDHENMFWYRQDPGLGLRLIYFSYDVKMKEKGDIPEGYSVSREKKERFSLILESASTNQTSMYLCASSLRTSGGNEQFFGPGTRLTVL.

The CDR3 DNA sequence: TGTGCCAGCAGTGAATGGGGTCAAGGACAGGGAATGTTCGAGCAGTACTTC. This codes for CASSEWGQGQGMFEQYF. The chain is built from TRBV25-1 and TRBJ2-5, with 8 bases aligning to TRBD1. The J call may be incorrect, as the DNA end agrees better with TRBJ2-7. CDR1 is MGHDK, CDR2 SYGVNS, per germline. The CDR3 covers 17 residues.

The CDR3 loop is CASSLEPSGEQYF. The CDR3 coding sequence is TGCGCCAGCAGCTTGGAACCTAGCGGTGAGCAGTACTTC. The V and J genes are TRBV5-1 and TRBJ2-7; 7 positions agree with TRBD2. The CDR3 is 13 residues long. V was clipped by 0 bases and J by 7 bases; unmatched bases: 4. The germline V gene encodes CDR1 SGHRS and CDR2 YFSETQ.

This clone was counted once. The V gene is TRBV7-2, the J gene TRBJ1-2, with D perhaps matching TRBD1 (6 bases). Germline CDR1 reads SGHTA; CDR2 reads FQGNSA. CDR3 size: 12 residues. The germline V and J ends were trimmed by 5 bases and 6 bases, with 10 bases remaining between them. CDR3: CASSQDRHGYTF. In DNA form, the CDR3 reads TGTGCCAGCAGCCAAGACAGGCATGGCTACACCTTC. The entire variable domain, with the rest obtained from reference TRBV7-2 and TRBJ1-2, is as follows: GAGVSQSPSNKVTEKGKDVELRCDPISGHTALYWYRQSLGQGLEFLIYFQGNSAPDKSGLPSDRFSAERTGGSVSTLTIQRTQQEDSAVYLCASSQDRHGYTFGSGTRLTVV.

The chain has TRBV28 and TRBJ1-1; D unclear. This CDR3 has 15 amino acids. Germline lookup yields CDR1 MDHEN and CDR2 SYDVKM. The V gene lost 0 bases and the J gene lost 0 bases, with 8 bases spanning the gap. The CDR3 reads CASSLWGGVNTEAFF. The DNA for the CDR3 is TGTGCCAGCAGTTTATGGGGCGGGGTGAACACTGAAGCTTTCTTT.

The chain joins TRBV6-4 to TRBJ2-1; the D gene is possibly TRBD1 (6 bases). This CDR3 region has 16 residues. Germline CDR1 reads MRHNA; CDR2 reads SNTAGT. Trimming pared 0 bases from V and 6 bases from J, leaving 15 bases between. DNA of the CDR3: TGTGCCAGCAGTGACTCGGCTACAGGGTATGTCAATGAGCAGTTCTTC. Its translation: CASSDSATGYVNEQFF.

There are a few counts of this clone. V gene TRBV14 combines with J gene TRBJ2-1; D is possibly TRBD1 (6 bases). V was cut by 4 bases and J by 9 bases, with 16 bases left in between. The germline gives CDR1 SGHDN, CDR2 FVKESK. The CDR3 extends over 14 amino acids. The CDR3 spells CASSLHREGSEQFF. CDR3 coding DNA: TGTGCCAGCAGCCTACACAGGGAAGGTAGTGAGCAGTTCTTC.

The chain is built from TRBV5-6 and TRBJ2-1; possibly TRBD1 or TRBD2 for D (5 bases each). CDR3 length: 14 residues. V lost 4 bases and J 0 bases, leaving 8 bases between the germline ends. CDR1 and CDR2 (germline): SGHDT, YYEEEE. CDR3 nucleotide sequence: TGTGCCAGCAGCCGGGACCTCTCCTACAATGAGCAGTTCTTC. Translation gives CASSRDLSYNEQFF.